By share, the clone carrying this T cell receptor beta chain counts as medium-sized (0.01 to 0.1%). The antigen is unknown. This sample stems from a study of early T cells in non-severe SARS-CoV-2 infection. Study results and limitations: CD4 and private specificities were missed by VDJdb matching, which favored anti-spike CD8 responses.

Each CDR3 protein gets one entry after TCRdb re-called the 5' RACE reads with MiXCR. The table includes around 62,000 distinct CDR3 sequences, around 12% detected once. The CDR3 sequence is 15 residues long. Germline V gene lookup returns CDR1 MNHEY and CDR2 SMNVEV (reference sequence). Trimming took 0 bases from V and 4 from J, leaving 9 bases between them. This receptor was identified in an adult who was a healthcare worker with PCR-confirmed SARS-CoV-2 infection or an uninfected control (not recorded which). The V and J genes are TRBV27 and TRBJ1-4, with D maybe TRBD1 (5 bases). The sample was whole blood. CDR3 in DNA: TGTGCCAGCAGTTTATCGGGGACTTATAATGAAAAACTGTTTTTT. The encoded protein is CASSLSGTYNEKLFF. Drawing the rest from reference TRBV27 and TRBJ1-4, the complete variable domain is EAQVTQNPRYLITVTGKKLTVTCSQNMNHEYMSWYRQDPGLGLRQIYYSMNVEVTDKGDVPEGYKVSRKEKRNFPLILESPSPNQTSLYFCASSLSGTYNEKLFFGSGTQLSVL.